Listed below are T cell receptor beta chains from one sample, sequenced in a study of T cells in localized non-small cell lung cancer. Measured with immunoSEQ multiplex PCR; TCRdb has only the in-frame clones, and not every one. Here the sample spans about 45,000 clones, approximately 80% being singletons. Sequenced material: peripheral blood mononuclear cells, taken before any cancer treatment. Receptors were obtained from a man aged 35 to 70 with stage III lung adenocarcinoma. Each CDR3 is given without its conserved first and last residue.

V	J	CDR3
TRBV27	TRBJ2-7	ASILYPGGHEQY
TRBV18	TRBJ2-6	ASSPPGKPGANVLT
TRBV5-4	TRBJ2-2	ASSPGQSPGELF
TRBV29-1	TRBJ2-1	SVDTGYNEQF
TRBV7-7	TRBJ2-1	ASSSGGEQF
TRBV6-5	TRBJ2-1	ASTGTSWNEQF
TRBV5-4	TRBJ2-3	ASSLGGTDTQY
TRBV6-6	TRBJ2-7	ASSRGGPYEQY
TRBV10-3	TRBJ2-7	ASQGELREQY
TRBV7-8	TRBJ2-1	ASSPPGADHNEQF
TRBV11-2	TRBJ2-7	ASSYPPYEQY
TRBV6-6	TRBJ2-4	ASSRTEGINIQY
TRBV2	TRBJ1-4	ASSDDSQEKLF
TRBV5-1	TRBJ2-2	ASSSGLDRGLLAGELF
TRBV5-1	TRBJ2-4	ASSLGRGAIKNIQY
TRBV5-1	TRBJ2-2	ASSGLAGGTGELF